This T cell receptor (beta chain) stems from a study of regulatory T cells in long-lasting Graves disease. This clonotype was found many times. Investigators prepared the TCR beta libraries by applying iRepertoire HTBI primers and Arm-PCR of CDR3 regions. In the study's own analysis: Samples jointly harbored 60 to 65 TRBV and over 11 TRBJ segments. Each CDR3 protein gets one entry after TCRdb re-called the multiplex PCR reads with MiXCR. The V and J calls and clone size are TCRdb's, not the authors'. Of 400,000 to 500,000 distinct CDR3 sequences in the sample, about 21% were seen once. Noted time point: persistent/refractory GD, antithyroid drugs over 5 years with positive TRAb. PBMC-extracted RNA yielded the TCR library. The CDR3 sequence is 15 residues long. Germline V gene sequence: CDR1 LGHDT, CDR2 YNNKEL (reference sequence). Unmatched junction bases numbered 5, after V lost 1 base and J lost 2 bases.

The TCR originated in a female donor with Graves disease. The J gene is TRBJ2-7, the V gene TRBV3-1, with 7 bases lining up with TRBD2. Sequences were derived from peripheral blood mononuclear cells (PBMCs), sampled when the disease was refractory, from a patient treated with antithyroid drugs. CDR3 nucleotides: TGTGCCAGCAGCCAAGCTAGCGGAGTGGCCTACGAGCAGTACTTC. It yields the protein CASSQASGVAYEQYF.